This TCR beta chain is drawn from a study of OX40 agonist ivuxolimab in advanced cancers. The timepoints at which blood was sampled were baseline, cycle 4 day 1, and cycle 7 day 1. Germline V gene lookup returns CDR1 MNHEY and CDR2 SMNVEV (reference sequence). The V and J ends lost 7 bases and 0 bases respectively, with 12 bases between them. There are 15 residues in the CDR3. The method was immunoSEQ multiplex PCR; TCRdb's version includes in-frame clones alone and lacks a portion of them. The data contain about 69,000 clones, 75% to 90% of them singletons. This chain joins TRBV27 and TRBJ2-2; D uncertain. The specimen was CD4+ or CD8+ T cells sorted from blood, collected in a trial of the OX40 agonist ivuxolimab. This receptor was identified in an adult with an advanced solid tumor such as melanoma, head and neck, liver or kidney cancer. CDR3 region: CASNFGLSNTGELFF. CDR3 DNA: TGTGCCAGCAACTTCGGGCTATCGAACACCGGGGAGCTGTTTTTT.